Following are 7 T cell receptor beta chains from one sample sequenced in a study of metastatic and nonmetastatic thyroid tumors. Thyroid surgery was preceded by no treatment in any patient. TCRdb reanalyzed the PCR reads with MiXCR. Of tens of thousands of clones listed, around 26% are singletons. Sequencing was carried out using blood. These receptors came from a male donor with papillary thyroid cancer or a benign thyroid nodule (not recorded which). Some clones in this sample may be carry-over from other donors' samples.

The V gene is TRBV11-1, the J gene TRBJ2-7, with D possibly TRBD1 on 6 matching bases. Trimming removed 0 bases at V and 3 bases at J, with 12 bases between. The CDR3 spans 15 residues. CDR1 and CDR2 (germline): SGHAT, FQDESV (reference sequence). CDR3 nucleotide sequence: TGTGCCAGCAGCTTAGCGAGGACAGCTTACTACGAGCAGTACTTC. It specifies CASSLARTAYYEQYF.

The chain uses TRBV12-3 or TRBV12-4 and TRBJ2-7; D is unresolved. The CDR3 covers 13 residues. Trimming took off 6 bases at V and 1 base at J, with 10 bases between the two ends. The CDR3 is CASSYMRSYEQYF. DNA of the CDR3: TGTGCCAGCAGCTATATGAGGTCCTACGAGCAGTACTTC.

This clone was seen just once. The chain is built from TRBV11-2 and TRBJ2-1; the D is unclear. Germline V lookup: CDR1 SGHAT, CDR2 FQNNGV. V was trimmed by 5 bases and J by 4 bases, leaving 12 bases between them. This CDR3 has 14 amino acids. The CDR3 loop is CASSGRHRYNEQFF. The CDR3 DNA follows: TGTGCCAGCAGCGGACGTCACAGATACAATGAGCAGTTCTTC.

The chain carries TRBV30 and TRBJ2-7; 10 bases fit TRBD2. The germline V gene encodes CDR1 GTSNPN and CDR2 SVGIG (reference sequence). The CDR3 is made up of 20 amino acids. Trimming cost V 0 bases and J 0 bases; bases outside gene matches: 17. CDR3 loop: CAWSVRVLAGGQPSSYEQYF. The CDR3 DNA reads as TGTGCCTGGAGTGTACGGGTGTTAGCGGGAGGACAACCTAGCTCCTACGAGCAGTACTTC.

The chain carries TRBV27 and TRBJ1-1; 8 nucleotides align to TRBD1. This CDR3 has 12 amino acids. The germline gives CDR1 MNHEY, CDR2 SMNVEV (reference sequence). V trimming: 8 bases; J trimming: 8 bases; junction bases outside the gene matches: 7. This chain's CDR3 is CASHRTGTEAFF. DNA for the CDR3: TGTGCCAGCCATCGGACAGGGACCGAAGCTTTCTTT.

By share of the sample, this clone is medium-sized. J is TRBJ2-7 and V is TRBV12-3 or TRBV12-4; D perhaps matches TRBD2 (5 bases). This CDR3 contains 16 residues. The V gene lost 6 bases and the J gene lost 3 bases, with 21 bases spanning the gap. CDR3: CASSSSFSRVDYEQYF. The CDR3 nucleotides are TGTGCCAGCAGCTCTAGCTTCAGCAGAGTAGACTACGAGCAGTACTTC.

With respect to this clone: At one of its ends the junction is not consistent with the germline gene, which may arise from a read error. The chain employs TRBV4-2 and TRBJ2-1; D remains unclear. This CDR3 spans 19 amino acids. Per germline, CDR1 LGHNA and CDR2 YNFKEQ. This chain's CDR3 is CANSQRRYQSLSSDNEQFF. DNA of the CDR3: TGTGCCAACAGTCAAAGAAGGTACCAAAGCTTGAGCTCCGACAATGAGCAGTTCTTC.